A single sample gave rise to the 2 T cell receptor beta chains below, sequenced in a study of T cell clonality in common variable immunodeficiency. Study-wide results and caveats: Reportedly, TCR beta sequences from common variable immunodeficiency showed fewer deletions and N-nucleotide insertions.

Measured with immunoSEQ multiplex PCR; TCRdb has only the in-frame clones, and not every one. The sample includes some 25,000 clones, none of them occurring once. These receptors' antigens are unknown. Sequencing used peripheral blood mononuclear cells. Receptors originate from a human donor with common variable immunodeficiency.

There are a few counts of this clone. The CDR3 end falls 3 residues outside the read, so it is completed with the germline J gene. V and J are TRBV19 and TRBJ2-1; possibly TRBD2 for D (7 bases). Per the germline V gene, CDR1 is LNHDA and CDR2 is SQIVND (reference sequence). This CDR3 contains 14 residues. V was trimmed by 4 bases and J by 9 bases, leaving 16 bases between them. Partial CDR3 DNA: TGTGCCAGTAGTAAGGGGGGGGGCCGAGTTGAG. Translated: CASSKGGGRVE. The full CDR3 is CASSKGGGRVEQFF.

Note on this clone: The read terminates 3 residues before the CDR3 end, so the remaining end is supplied by the germline J gene. The chain joins TRBV19 to TRBJ2-7, with 10 bases fitting TRBD1. The CDR3 has 15 residues. With 6 bases clipped from V and 3 bases from J, the junction kept 8 bases outside the gene matches. Germline loops: CDR1 LNHDA, CDR2 SQIVND (reference sequence). CDR3 DNA, as far as it was read: TGTGCCAGTAGCGGGGTAGGGGACAGGGGCTACGAG. Protein: CASSGVGDRGYE. In full, the CDR3 is CASSGVGDRGYEQYF.